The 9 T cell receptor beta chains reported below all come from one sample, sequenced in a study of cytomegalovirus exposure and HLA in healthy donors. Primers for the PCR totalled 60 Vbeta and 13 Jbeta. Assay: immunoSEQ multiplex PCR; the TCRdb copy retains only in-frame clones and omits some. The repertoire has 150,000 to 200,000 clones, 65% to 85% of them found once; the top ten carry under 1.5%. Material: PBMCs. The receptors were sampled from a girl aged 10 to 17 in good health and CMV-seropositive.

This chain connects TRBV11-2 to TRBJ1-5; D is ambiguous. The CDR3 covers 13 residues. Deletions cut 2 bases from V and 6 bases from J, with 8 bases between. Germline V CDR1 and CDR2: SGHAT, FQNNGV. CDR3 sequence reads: CASSLRGVQPQHF. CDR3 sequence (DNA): TGTGCCAGCAGCTTACGGGGAGTTCAGCCCCAGCATTTT.

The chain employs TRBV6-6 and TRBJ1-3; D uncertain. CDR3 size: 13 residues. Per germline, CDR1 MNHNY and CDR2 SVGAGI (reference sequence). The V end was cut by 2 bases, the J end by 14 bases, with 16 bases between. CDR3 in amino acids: CASSYGDWTGVYF. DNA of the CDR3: TGTGCCAGCAGTTACGGAGACTGGACCGGGGTATATTTT.

CDR3 sequence reads: CASSLEGYGYEQYF. The CDR3 bases are TGCGCCAGCAGCTTGGAGGGGTATGGCTACGAGCAGTACTTC. This chain connects TRBV5-1 to TRBJ2-7; perhaps TRBD1 as D (5 bases). The CDR3 has 14 residues. Germline V CDR1 and CDR2: SGHRS, YFSETQ. Trimming shortened V by 0 bases and J by 3 bases, and 10 bases separated the two germline ends.

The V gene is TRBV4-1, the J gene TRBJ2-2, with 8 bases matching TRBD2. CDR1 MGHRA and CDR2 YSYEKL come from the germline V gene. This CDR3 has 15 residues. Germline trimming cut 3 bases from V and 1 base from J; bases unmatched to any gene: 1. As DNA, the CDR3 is TGCGCCAGCAGCCACCGGGGGGGGAACACCGGGGAGCTGTTTTTT. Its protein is CASSHRGGNTGELFF.

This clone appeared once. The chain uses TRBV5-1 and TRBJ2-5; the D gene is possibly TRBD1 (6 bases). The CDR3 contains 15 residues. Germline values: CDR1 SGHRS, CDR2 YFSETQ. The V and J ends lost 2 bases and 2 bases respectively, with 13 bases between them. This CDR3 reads CASSLWIDRQETQYF. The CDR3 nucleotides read TGCGCCAGCAGCTTATGGATCGACAGGCAAGAGACCCAGTACTTC.

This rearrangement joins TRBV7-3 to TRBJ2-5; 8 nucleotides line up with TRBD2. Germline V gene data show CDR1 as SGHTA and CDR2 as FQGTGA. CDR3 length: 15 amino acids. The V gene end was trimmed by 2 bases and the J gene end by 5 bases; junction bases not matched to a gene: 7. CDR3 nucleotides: TGTGCCAGCAGCTTATACGGGGGACTAGAGGAGACCCAGTACTTC. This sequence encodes CASSLYGGLEETQYF.

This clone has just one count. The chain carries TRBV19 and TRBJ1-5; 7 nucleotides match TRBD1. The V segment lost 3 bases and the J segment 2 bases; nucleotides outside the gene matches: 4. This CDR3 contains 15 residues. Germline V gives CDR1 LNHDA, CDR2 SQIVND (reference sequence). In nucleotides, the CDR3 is TGTGCCAGTAGTATCTCAGACAGGGGCAATCAGCCCCAGCATTTT. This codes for CASSISDRGNQPQHF.

The CDR3, as DNA: TGTGCCAGCTCACCACCGAGCGGGAGCTACGAGCAGTACTTC. Translating gives CASSPPSGSYEQYF. This sequence joins TRBV18 and TRBJ2-7; 8 bases are a match to TRBD2. Germline assignment: CDR1 KGHSH and CDR2 LQKENI. The CDR3 is made up of 14 amino acids. The J segment lost 3 bases and the V segment lost 0 bases, leaving 1 base of the junction unmatched.

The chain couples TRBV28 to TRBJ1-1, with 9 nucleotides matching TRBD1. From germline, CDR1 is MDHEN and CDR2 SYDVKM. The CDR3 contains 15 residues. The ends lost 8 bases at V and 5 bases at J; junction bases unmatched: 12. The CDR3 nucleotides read TGTGCCAGCTATACAGGGGGCTCGCCGAGGACTGAAGCTTTCTTT. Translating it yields CASYTGGSPRTEAFF.